Described below is a single T cell receptor beta chain sequence and its context. The antigen is not known. This specimen comes from a study of type 1 regulatory T cells. As for the study in general: T-allo10 is a Tr1-enriched, alloantigen-specific CD4 T cell product made in vitro. General observations from the study: Type 1 regulatory T cells had a more restricted TCR repertoire than non-type 1 regulatory T cells.

TCRdb ran MiXCR on the reads and lists one entry per CDR3 protein. The table shows 63,000 or so distinct CDR3 sequences, with around 49% occurring only once. Unmatched junction bases numbered 5, after V lost 4 bases and J lost 0 bases. The CDR3 is 15 residues long. The germline V gene encodes CDR1 SGHTA and CDR2 FQGTGA. The chain has TRBV7-3 and TRBJ1-1; TRBD1 matches 7 bases. The sequencing sample was made of cultured non-Tr1 T cells, either the whole culture or a sorted T cell fraction (not recorded which). This TCR was sampled from a human donor in good health. This chain's CDR3 is CASSSHRGLNTEAFF. Here the CDR3 DNA reads TGTGCCAGCAGCTCACACAGGGGACTGAACACTGAAGCTTTCTTT.